These 3 T cell receptor beta chains were all obtained from the same sample, sequenced in a study of neurological immune-mediated disorders. TCRdb called the 5' RACE reads again in MiXCR, with one record for every CDR3 protein. The profile shows 80,000 or so distinct CDR3 sequences, approximately 10% of them singletons. Sequenced: PBMCs. The source is a man in his fifties in good health.

There are many counts of this clonotype. The CDR3 DNA sequence: TGTGCCAGCAGAAAACAGGGGGCGAACACTGAAGCTTTCTTT. Protein sequence: CASRKQGANTEAFF. The rearrangement uses TRBV28 and TRBJ1-1; 9 bases map to TRBD1. The CDR3 totals 14 residues. Losses at the gene ends were 6 bases for V and 1 base for J; bases not matched to a gene: 3. The germline CDR1 and CDR2 sequences are MDHEN and SYDVKM.

Ten or more counts support this clonotype. The rearrangement uses TRBV5-1 and TRBJ2-1; 7 bases align to TRBD2. CDR3 length: 16 residues. After removal of 0 bases from V and 6 bases from J, the junction contained 9 bases not matched to a gene. Germline V gene lookup returns CDR1 SGHRS and CDR2 YFSETQ. This CDR3 is CASSLDSGGGGNEQFF. DNA for the CDR3: TGCGCCAGCAGCTTGGACTCAGGAGGCGGGGGCAATGAGCAGTTCTTC.

With respect to this clonotype: The CDR3 does not close with the conserved phenylalanine or tryptophan, likely indicating a read error. The V call is TRBV5-6, the J call TRBJ2-5; D gene unclear. Germline CDR1 reads SGHDT; CDR2 reads YYEEEE. The germline V and J ends were trimmed by 3 bases and 3 bases, with 9 bases remaining between them. The CDR3 is 13 residues long. The CDR3 DNA reads as TGTGCCAGCAGCTCCTGGAATAAAGAGACCCAGTACCTC. Protein product: CASSSWNKETQYL.